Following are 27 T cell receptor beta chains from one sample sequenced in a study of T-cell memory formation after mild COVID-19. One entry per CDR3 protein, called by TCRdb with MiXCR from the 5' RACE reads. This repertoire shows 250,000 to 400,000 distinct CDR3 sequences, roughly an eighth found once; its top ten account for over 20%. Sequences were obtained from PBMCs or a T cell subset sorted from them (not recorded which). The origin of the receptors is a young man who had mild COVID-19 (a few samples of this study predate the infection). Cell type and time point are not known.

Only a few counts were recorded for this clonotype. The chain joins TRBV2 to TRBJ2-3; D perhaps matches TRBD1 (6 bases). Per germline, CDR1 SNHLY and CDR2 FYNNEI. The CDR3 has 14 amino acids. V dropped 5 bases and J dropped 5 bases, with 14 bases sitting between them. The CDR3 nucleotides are TGTGCCAGCAGTACTCAGGGGTTCAGAGATACGCAGTATTTT. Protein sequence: CASSTQGFRDTQYF.

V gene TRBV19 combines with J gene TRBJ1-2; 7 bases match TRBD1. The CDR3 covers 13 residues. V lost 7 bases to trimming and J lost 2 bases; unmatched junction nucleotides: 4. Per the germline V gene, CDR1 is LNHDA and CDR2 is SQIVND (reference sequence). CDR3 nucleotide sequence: TGTGCCAGTACCGCGACAGGGAACTATGGCTACACCTTC. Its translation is CASTATGNYGYTF.

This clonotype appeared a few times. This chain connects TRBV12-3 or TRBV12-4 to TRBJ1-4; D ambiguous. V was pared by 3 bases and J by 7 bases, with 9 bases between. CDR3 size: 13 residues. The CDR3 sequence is CASSFSDAEKLFF. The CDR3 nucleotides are TGTGCCAGCAGTTTTTCCGATGCTGAAAAACTGTTTTTT.

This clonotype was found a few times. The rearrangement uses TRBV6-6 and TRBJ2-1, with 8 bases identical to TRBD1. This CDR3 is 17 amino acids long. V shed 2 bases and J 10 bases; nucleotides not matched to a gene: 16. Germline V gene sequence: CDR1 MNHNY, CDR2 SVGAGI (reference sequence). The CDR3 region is CASSYPMTGATPWEQFF. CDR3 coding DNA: TGTGCCAGCAGTTACCCAATGACAGGGGCCACCCCTTGGGAGCAGTTCTTC.

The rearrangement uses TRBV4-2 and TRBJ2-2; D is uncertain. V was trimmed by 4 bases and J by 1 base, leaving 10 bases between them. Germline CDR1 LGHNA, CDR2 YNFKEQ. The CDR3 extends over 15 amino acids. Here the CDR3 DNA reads TGTGCCAGCAGCCGCCTAGAACGGAACACCGGGGAGCTGTTTTTT. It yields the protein CASSRLERNTGELFF.

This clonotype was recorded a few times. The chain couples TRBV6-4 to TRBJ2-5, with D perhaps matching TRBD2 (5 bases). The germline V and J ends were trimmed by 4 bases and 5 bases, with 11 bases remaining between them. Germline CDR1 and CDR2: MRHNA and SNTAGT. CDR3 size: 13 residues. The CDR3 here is CASSAGGGETQYF. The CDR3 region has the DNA TGTGCCAGCAGTGCCGGAGGTGGGGAGACCCAGTACTTC.

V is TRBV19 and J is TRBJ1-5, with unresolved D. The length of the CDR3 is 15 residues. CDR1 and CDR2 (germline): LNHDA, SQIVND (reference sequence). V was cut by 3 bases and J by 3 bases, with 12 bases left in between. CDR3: CASSIPAGNNQPQHF. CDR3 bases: TGTGCCAGTAGTATCCCCGCGGGAAACAATCAGCCCCAGCATTTT.

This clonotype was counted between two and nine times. CDR3 sequence: CASSRDRPPSYEQYV. The CDR3 DNA follows: TGTGCCAGCAGCCGCGACCGGCCCCCCTCCTACGAGCAGTACGTC. The rearrangement uses TRBV6-2 or TRBV6-3 and TRBJ2-7, with unresolved D. V was shortened by 6 bases and J by 0 bases, with 15 bases between the two germline ends. From germline, CDR1 is MNHEY and CDR2 SVGEGT. The CDR3 is made up of 15 amino acids.

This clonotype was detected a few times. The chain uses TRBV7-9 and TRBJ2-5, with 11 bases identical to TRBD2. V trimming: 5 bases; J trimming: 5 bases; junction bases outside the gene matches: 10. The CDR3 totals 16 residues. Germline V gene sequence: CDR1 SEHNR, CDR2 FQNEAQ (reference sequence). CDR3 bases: TGTGCCAGCAGCCCCCTACTAGCGGGGGACCGGGAGACCCAGTACTTC. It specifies CASSPLLAGDRETQYF.

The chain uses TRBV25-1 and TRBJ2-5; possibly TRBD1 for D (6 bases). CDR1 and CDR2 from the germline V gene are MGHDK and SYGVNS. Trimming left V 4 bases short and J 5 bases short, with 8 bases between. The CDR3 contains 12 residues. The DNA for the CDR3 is TGTGCCAGCAGTGGACAGGTGGAGACCCAGTACTTC. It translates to CASSGQVETQYF.

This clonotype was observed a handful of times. The CDR3 DNA reads TGTGCCATCAGTGGCCGAAGCGGGGAGAACACTGAAGCTTTCTTT. This codes for CAISGRSGENTEAFF. The chain has TRBV10-3 and TRBJ1-1, with D unclear. V was cut by 4 bases and J by 1 base, with 13 bases left in between. CDR3 size: 15 residues. Germline CDR1 and CDR2: ENHRY and SYGVKD.

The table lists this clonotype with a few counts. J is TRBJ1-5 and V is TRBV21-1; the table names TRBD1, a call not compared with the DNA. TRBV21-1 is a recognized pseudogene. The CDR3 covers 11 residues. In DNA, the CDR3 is TGTGCCAGCAACCCTCCGGGACCCCAGCATTTT. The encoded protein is CASNPPGPQHF.

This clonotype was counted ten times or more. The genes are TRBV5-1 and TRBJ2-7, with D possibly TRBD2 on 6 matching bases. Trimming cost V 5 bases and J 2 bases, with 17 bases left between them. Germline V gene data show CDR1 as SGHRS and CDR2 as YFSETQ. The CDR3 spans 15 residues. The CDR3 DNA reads TGCGCCAGCAGGCCGGGAGCTGGGGTCGCCTACGAGCAGTACGTC. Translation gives CASRPGAGVAYEQYV.

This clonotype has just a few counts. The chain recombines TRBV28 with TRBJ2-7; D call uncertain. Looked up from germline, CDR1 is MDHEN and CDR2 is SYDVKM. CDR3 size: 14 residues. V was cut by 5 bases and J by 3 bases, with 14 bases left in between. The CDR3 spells CASSPPVGDYEQYF. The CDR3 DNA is TGTGCCAGCAGTCCCCCGGTTGGGGACTACGAGCAGTACTTC.

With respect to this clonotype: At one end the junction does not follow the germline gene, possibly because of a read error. In DNA, the CDR3 is TGTGCCAGCAGCGTAGGATCGGGTCCGCCGCGGTTT. It is translated as CASSVGSGPPRF. The V and J genes are TRBV9 and TRBJ1-3; no reliable D call. Germline-derived CDR1 and CDR2 are SGDLS and YYNGEE. The CDR3 consists of 12 residues.

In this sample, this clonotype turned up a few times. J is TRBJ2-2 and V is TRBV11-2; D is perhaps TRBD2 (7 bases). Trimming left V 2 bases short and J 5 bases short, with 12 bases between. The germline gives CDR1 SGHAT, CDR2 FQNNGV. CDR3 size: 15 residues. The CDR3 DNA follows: TGTGCCAGCAGCTTATTAGGGGGAGGGACCGGGGAGCTGTTTTTT. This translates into CASSLLGGGTGELFF.

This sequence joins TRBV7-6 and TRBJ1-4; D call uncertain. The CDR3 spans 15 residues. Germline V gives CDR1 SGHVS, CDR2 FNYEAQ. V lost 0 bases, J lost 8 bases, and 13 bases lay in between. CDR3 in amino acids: CASSLAEPGWEKLFF. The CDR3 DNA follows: TGTGCCAGCAGCTTAGCTGAGCCAGGCTGGGAAAAACTGTTTTTT.

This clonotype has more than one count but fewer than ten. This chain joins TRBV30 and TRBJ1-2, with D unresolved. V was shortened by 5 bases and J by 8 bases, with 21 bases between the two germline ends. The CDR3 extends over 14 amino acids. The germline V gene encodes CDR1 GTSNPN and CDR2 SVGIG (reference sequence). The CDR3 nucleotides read TGTGCCTGGGCGCGGACGGACCCACCTACCGGCTACACCTTC. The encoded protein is CAWARTDPPTGYTF.

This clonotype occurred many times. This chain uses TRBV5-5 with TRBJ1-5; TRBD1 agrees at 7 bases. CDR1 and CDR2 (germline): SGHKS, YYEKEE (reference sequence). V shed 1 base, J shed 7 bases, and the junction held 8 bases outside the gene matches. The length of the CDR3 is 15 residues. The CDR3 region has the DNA TGTGCCAGCAGCTTGAGGGGGAACAGGGGACAGCCCCAGCATTTT. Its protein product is CASSLRGNRGQPQHF.

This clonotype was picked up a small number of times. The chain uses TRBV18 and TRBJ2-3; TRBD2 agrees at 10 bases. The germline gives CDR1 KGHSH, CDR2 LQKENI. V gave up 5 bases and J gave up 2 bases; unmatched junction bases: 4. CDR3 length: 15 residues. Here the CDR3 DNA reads TGTGCCAGCTCAGCACTAGCGGGGTCCACAGATACGCAGTATTTT. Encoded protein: CASSALAGSTDTQYF. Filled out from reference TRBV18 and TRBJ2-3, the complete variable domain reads NAGVMQNPRHLVRRRGQEARLRCSPMKGHSHVYWYRQLPEEGLKFMVYLQKENIIDESGMPKERFSAEFPKEGPSILRIQQVVRGDSAAYFCASSALAGSTDTQYFGPGTRLTVL.

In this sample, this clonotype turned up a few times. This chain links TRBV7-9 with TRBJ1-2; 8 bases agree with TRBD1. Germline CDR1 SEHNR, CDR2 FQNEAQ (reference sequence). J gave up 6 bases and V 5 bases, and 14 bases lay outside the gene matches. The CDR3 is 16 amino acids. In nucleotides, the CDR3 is TGTGCCAGCAGCCCCGTATCCCGACAGGGGAGCCATGGCTACACCTTC. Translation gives CASSPVSRQGSHGYTF.

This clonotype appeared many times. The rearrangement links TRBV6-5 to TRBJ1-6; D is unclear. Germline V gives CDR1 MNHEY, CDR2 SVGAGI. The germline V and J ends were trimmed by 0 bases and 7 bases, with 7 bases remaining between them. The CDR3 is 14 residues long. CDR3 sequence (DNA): TGTGCCAGCAGTTACTCAGGGCCAAATTCACCCCTCCACTTT. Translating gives CASSYSGPNSPLHF.

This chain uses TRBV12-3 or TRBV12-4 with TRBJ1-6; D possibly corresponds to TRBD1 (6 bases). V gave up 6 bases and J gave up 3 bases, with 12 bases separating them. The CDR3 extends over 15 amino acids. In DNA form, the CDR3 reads TGTGCCAGCAGCCCAGGGGTGGGCTATAATTCACCCCTCCACTTT. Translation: CASSPGVGYNSPLHF.

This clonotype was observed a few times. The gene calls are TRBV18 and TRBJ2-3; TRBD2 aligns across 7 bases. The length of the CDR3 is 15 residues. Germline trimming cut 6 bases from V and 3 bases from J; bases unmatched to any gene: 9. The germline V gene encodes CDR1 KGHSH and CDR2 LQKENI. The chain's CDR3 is CASSPLAGETDTQYF. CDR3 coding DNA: TGTGCCAGCTCCCCTTTGGCGGGGGAGACAGATACGCAGTATTTT.

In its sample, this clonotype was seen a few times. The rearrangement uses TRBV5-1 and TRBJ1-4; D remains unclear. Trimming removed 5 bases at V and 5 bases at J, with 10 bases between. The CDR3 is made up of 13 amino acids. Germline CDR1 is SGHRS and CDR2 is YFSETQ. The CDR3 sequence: CASRLQPNEKLFF. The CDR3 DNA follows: TGCGCCAGCAGACTACAGCCAAATGAAAAACTGTTTTTT. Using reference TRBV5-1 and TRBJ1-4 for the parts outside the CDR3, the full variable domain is KAGVTQTPRYLIKTRGQQVTLSCSPISGHRSVSWYQQTPGQGLQFLFEYFSETQRNKGNFPGRFSGRQFSNSRSEMNVSTLELGDSALYLCASRLQPNEKLFFGSGTQLSVL.

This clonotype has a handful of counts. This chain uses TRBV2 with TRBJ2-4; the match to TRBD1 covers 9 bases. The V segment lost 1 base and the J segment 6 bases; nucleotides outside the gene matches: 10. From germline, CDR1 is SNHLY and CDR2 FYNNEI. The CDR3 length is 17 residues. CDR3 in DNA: TGTGCCAGCAGTGAAGGTCCCGGGACAGGGACGGGAAACATTCAGTACTTC. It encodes CASSEGPGTGTGNIQYF.

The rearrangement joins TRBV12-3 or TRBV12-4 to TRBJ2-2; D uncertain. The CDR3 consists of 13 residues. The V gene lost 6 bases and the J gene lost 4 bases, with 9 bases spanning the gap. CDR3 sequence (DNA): TGTGCCAGCAGGTCCCAAGTCACCGGGGAGCTGTTTTTT. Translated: CASRSQVTGELFF.